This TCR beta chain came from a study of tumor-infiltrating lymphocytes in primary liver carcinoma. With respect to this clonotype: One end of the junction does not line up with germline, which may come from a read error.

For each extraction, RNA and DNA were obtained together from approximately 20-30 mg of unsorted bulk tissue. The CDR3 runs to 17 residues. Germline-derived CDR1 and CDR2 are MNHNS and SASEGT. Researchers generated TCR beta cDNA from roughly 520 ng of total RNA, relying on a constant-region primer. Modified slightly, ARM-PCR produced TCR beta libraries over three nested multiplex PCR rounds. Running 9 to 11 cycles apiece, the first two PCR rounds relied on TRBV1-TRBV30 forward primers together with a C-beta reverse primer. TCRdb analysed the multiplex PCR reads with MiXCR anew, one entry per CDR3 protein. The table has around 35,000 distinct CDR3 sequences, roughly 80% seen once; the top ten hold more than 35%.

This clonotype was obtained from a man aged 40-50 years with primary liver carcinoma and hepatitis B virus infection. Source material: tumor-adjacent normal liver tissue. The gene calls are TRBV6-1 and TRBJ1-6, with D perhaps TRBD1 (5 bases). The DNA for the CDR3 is TGTGCCAGCACCCTCGGGGACTCGAGCTCCCATAATTCACCCCTCCACTTT. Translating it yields CASTLGDSSSHNSPLHF.